Sequencing of this T cell receptor (beta chain) was carried out in a study of blood T cell repertoires in COVID-19. On the study more broadly: Sites in the United States, Italy and Spain provided acute and convalescent COVID-19 samples.

CDR3 length: 14 amino acids. V was pared by 7 bases and J by 2 bases, with 7 bases of the junction left unmatched. CDR1 is SGHAT and CDR2 is FQNNGV in the germline V gene. Per the study methods: Scientists estimated how many nucleated cells there were by amplifying reference gene primers. Sequencing used immunoSEQ multiplex PCR; TCRdb keeps in-frame clones, though not all of them. V and J calls and clone size are as listed in that table; D and trimming were resolved from the DNA. The sample carries under 200,000 clones, roughly 86% recorded once. The sequence derives from a woman in her sixties who had recovered from COVID-19. The chain joins TRBV11-2 to TRBJ1-2; 7 nucleotides match TRBD1. The specimen was peripheral blood. The CDR3 bases are TGTGCCAGCAACGACAGGGTATGGAACTATGGCTACACCTTC. As protein: CASNDRVWNYGYTF.